Below are 11 T cell receptor beta chains sequenced from a single sample in a study of cytomegalovirus exposure and HLA in healthy donors (dated by TCRdb to between 2016 and 2019). Receptor libraries were prepared by the immunoSEQ multiplex PCR assay. For the multiplex PCR, a mixture combining 60 forward primers for TCR Vbeta segments and 13 reverse primers for TCR Jbeta segments was used. TCRdb re-hosts the immuneACCESS table, in-frame sequences only. Its copies lack some clones; in the studies checked, an unresolved V gene accounts for under half of them, and the cause for the rest is not known. The sample includes 95,000 to 150,000 clones, with 77% observed a single time. The ten largest make up less than 4% of the sample. Sequences were obtained from PBMCs. These receptors were obtained from a human donor in good health.

The chain combines TRBV28 with TRBJ1-1; no reliable D call. Trimming shortened V by 6 bases and J by 0 bases, and 8 bases separated the two germline ends. CDR1 MDHEN and CDR2 SYDVKM come from the germline V gene. This CDR3 has 13 residues. CDR3 protein: CASRGRMNTEAFF. In DNA, the CDR3 is TGTGCCAGCAGGGGCAGGATGAACACTGAAGCTTTCTTT.

The chain links TRBV19 to TRBJ2-1; 13 nucleotides match TRBD2. J gave up 6 bases and V 5 bases, and 13 bases lay outside the gene matches. There are 18 residues in the CDR3. Germline V gene data show CDR1 as LNHDA and CDR2 as SQIVND (reference sequence). The CDR3 protein is CASSVTGGLAGRGNEQFF. For the CDR3, the DNA is TGTGCCAGTAGTGTAACAGGGGGACTAGCGGGACGGGGCAATGAGCAGTTCTTC.

This chain joins TRBV18 and TRBJ2-5; D is possibly TRBD1 (6 bases). The DNA matches TRBJ2-7 better at its end, which makes the J call doubtful. The CDR3 contains 15 residues. CDR1 KGHSH and CDR2 LQKENI come from the germline V gene. CDR3 bases: TGTGCCAGCTCACCGACAAGGGACAAGTCCTACGAGCAGTACTTC. This encodes CASSPTRDKSYEQYF.

The V and J genes are TRBV28 and TRBJ2-3; TRBD2 matches at 11 bases. This CDR3 comprises 14 residues. Germline V lookup: CDR1 MDHEN, CDR2 SYDVKM. V lost 10 bases and J lost 3; bases outside the gene matches: 6. The CDR3 sequence is CANSLAGDTDTQYF. CDR3 sequence (DNA): TGTGCCAACTCACTAGCGGGAGATACAGATACGCAGTATTTT.

The chain recombines TRBV6-1 with TRBJ1-2; 7 positions agree with TRBD1. There are 14 residues in the CDR3. Per the germline V gene, CDR1 is MNHNS and CDR2 is SASEGT. Trimming took 2 bases from V and 7 from J; bases not matched to a gene: 7. In DNA, the CDR3 is TGTGCCAGCAGTGAACGAGGACAGGACAGTGGCTACACCTTC. This translates into CASSERGQDSGYTF.

The genes are TRBV19 and TRBJ2-7, with 10 bases lining up with TRBD1. J was trimmed by 5 bases and V by 4 bases; bases with no gene match: 8. Germline CDR1 and CDR2: LNHDA and SQIVND (reference sequence). The CDR3 has 15 residues. The CDR3 DNA follows: TGTGCCAGTAGTAAAGGAGGGACAGGGGACCACGAGCAGTACTTC. This encodes CASSKGGTGDHEQYF.

Turning to this clone: The sample contains more than one DNA sequence encoding this CDR3. CDR3 sequence reads: CASSLGQPSYNEQFF. Written as DNA, the CDR3 is TGCGCCAGCAGCTTAGGACAGCCCTCCTACAATGAGCAGTTCTTC. The chain employs TRBV5-1 and TRBJ2-1; perhaps TRBD1 as D (6 bases). The ends were cut back, 2 bases at V and 0 bases at J, with 9 bases in the middle. The CDR3 covers 15 residues. The germline V gene encodes CDR1 SGHRS and CDR2 YFSETQ.

The rearrangement uses TRBV2 and TRBJ2-1; 12 bases match TRBD2. Germline trimming cut 9 bases from V and 5 bases from J; bases unmatched to any gene: 8. The CDR3 totals 15 residues. Germline V gives CDR1 SNHLY, CDR2 FYNNEI. CDR3 sequence reads: CASRLAGAIHNEQFF. CDR3 nucleotides: TGTGCCAGTCGACTAGCGGGAGCTATCCACAATGAGCAGTTCTTC.

The CDR3 loop reads CASSLGEGVSYEQYF. Here the CDR3 DNA reads TGTGCCAGCAGCTTGGGGGAGGGAGTATCCTACGAGCAGTACTTC. The chain combines TRBV5-4 with TRBJ2-7; 7 bases are a match to TRBD2. V shed 0 bases, J shed 1 base, and the junction held 4 bases outside the gene matches. Germline V lookup: CDR1 SGHNT, CDR2 YYREEE (reference sequence). CDR3 length equals 15 residues.

This clone is a singleton in its sample. The chain uses TRBV27 and TRBJ1-1; 7 bases align to TRBD1. The CDR3 runs 15 residues. V lost 6 bases and J lost 1; bases outside the gene matches: 8. The germline CDR1 and CDR2 sequences are MNHEY and SMNVEV (reference sequence). The CDR3 nucleotides read TGTGCCAGCAGCCCTTACGGGACAGCGAACACTGAAGCTTTCTTT. Encoded protein: CASSPYGTANTEAFF.

The J gene is TRBJ2-1, the V gene TRBV27; 14 bases are shared with TRBD2. Germline lookup yields CDR1 MNHEY and CDR2 SMNVEV (reference sequence). V shed 3 bases, J shed 6 bases, and the junction held 1 base outside the gene matches. The CDR3 sequence is 15 residues long. CDR3 amino acids: CASSLGTSGSNEQFF. For the CDR3, the DNA is TGTGCCAGCAGTTTGGGGACTAGCGGGAGCAATGAGCAGTTCTTC.